This T cell receptor beta chain was profiled in a study of T cell repertoires in cytomegalovirus infection. Study context: Both CMV infection and a matching HLA type were indicated by public TCR beta signatures.

Comments on this clonotype: What it recognizes is unknown.

Overall study results and limits: Clonotype analysis showed dominance of the ex vivo response by HLA-C-restricted CMV-specific TCR beta clonotypes. Carriers of CMV and the relevant HLA type were discriminated by public TCR beta frequency.

Germline loops: CDR1 MDHEN, CDR2 SYDVKM. Trimming at V came to 6 bases and at J to 5 bases, leaving 17 bases not matched to a gene. The CDR3 loop spans 17 amino acids. Each CDR3 protein is one row after TCRdb ran MiXCR on the reads. The top ten clones hold 8% of a sample with approximately 630,000 distinct CDR3 sequences, 20% to 25% of them seen once. Sample: CD8+ T cells from PBMCs. This chain links TRBV28 with TRBJ2-3, with 7 positions matching TRBD2. This receptor was identified in a human donor in good health (CMV status not recorded). Some clones in this sample may be carry-over from other donors' samples. The CDR3 DNA reads as TGTGCCAGCAGCCTCACTCTAAGCGGGGTTGAGAAAGATACGCAGTATTTT. Its translation is CASSLTLSGVEKDTQYF.